What follows are 3 T cell receptor beta chains derived from one specimen sequenced in a study of cytomegalovirus exposure and HLA in healthy donors. The PCR made use of 60 Vbeta and 13 Jbeta primers. Profiled with immunoSEQ multiplex PCR; TCRdb holds only in-frame clones, not every one. The sample contains 180,000 or so clones, over 70% of which appear only once. Sample: PBMCs. Receptor source: a man aged 18 to 29 in good health and CMV-seronegative.

This clone has a handful of counts. The chain carries TRBV6-6 and TRBJ1-1; D not certain. In germline, CDR1 is MNHNY, CDR2 SVGAGI (reference sequence). With 7 bases removed from V and 4 bases from J, the gap between germline ends came to 16 bases. The CDR3 has 14 residues. CDR3 DNA: TGTGCCAGCATCCGCGGTAGGGAGGGCACTGAAGCTTTCTTT. Its translation is CASIRGREGTEAFF.

V is TRBV5-1 and J is TRBJ2-1; weak D call: TRBD2 (6 bases). V lost 0 bases and J 4 bases, leaving 11 bases between the germline ends. The CDR3 contains 15 residues. The germline V gene has CDR1 SGHRS and CDR2 YFSETQ. CDR3 nucleotides: TGCGCCAGCAGCTTGGCCGCGGGGCTATACAATGAGCAGTTCTTC. Amino acid sequence: CASSLAAGLYNEQFF.

This chain connects TRBV12-5 to TRBJ2-7; 10 nucleotides match TRBD2. This CDR3 spans 16 amino acids. V was clipped by 2 bases and J by 3 bases; unmatched bases: 7. The germline CDR1 and CDR2 sequences are LGHNT and FRNRAP. The CDR3 region has the DNA TGTGCTAGTGGTTTGAAGCGGGGGGGCGTCGACTACGAGCAGTACTTC. It is translated as CASGLKRGGVDYEQYF.